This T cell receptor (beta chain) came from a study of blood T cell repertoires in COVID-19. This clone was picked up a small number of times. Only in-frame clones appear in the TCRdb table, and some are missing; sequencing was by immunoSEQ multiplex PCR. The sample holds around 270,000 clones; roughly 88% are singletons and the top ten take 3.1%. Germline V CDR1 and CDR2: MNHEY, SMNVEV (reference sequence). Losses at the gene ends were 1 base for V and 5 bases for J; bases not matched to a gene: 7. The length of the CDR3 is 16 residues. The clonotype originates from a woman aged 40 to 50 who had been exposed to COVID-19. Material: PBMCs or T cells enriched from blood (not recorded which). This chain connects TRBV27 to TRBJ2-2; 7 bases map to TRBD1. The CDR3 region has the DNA TGTGCCAGCAGTTTATTGAGACAGGGACATACCGGGGAGCTGTTTTTT. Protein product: CASSLLRQGHTGELFF.